This TCR beta chain was sequenced in a study of T cell responses to AZD1222 COVID-19 vaccine. Second doses at about 4 or about 12 weeks were pooled. V lost 3 bases to trimming and J lost 11 bases, with 11 bases between them. The CDR3 length is 12 residues. Germline V CDR1 and CDR2: MDHEN, SYDVKM. Sequencing used immunoSEQ multiplex PCR; TCRdb keeps in-frame clones, though not all of them. The sample has about 130,000 clones, 70% to 90% seen once; the top ten hold roughly 6.1%. The sequenced sample was peripheral blood, obtained 28 days after the second AZD1222 dose. The clonotype comes from an adult who received the AZD1222 COVID-19 vaccine. The chain uses TRBV28 and TRBJ1-3; no reliable D call. CDR3 coding DNA: TGTGCCAGCAGTTTGCTGGGCAGCTCCATATATTTT. Translated, it gives CASSLLGSSIYF.